Below are 8 T cell receptor beta chains sequenced from a single sample in a study of blood T cells in healthy people across ages. With a J-beta primer mix and a sample-barcoded 5' primer, a second PCR ran about 7 to 12 cycles. Each CDR3 protein is one row after TCRdb ran MiXCR on the 5' RACE reads. This table has about 1.5 million distinct CDR3 sequences, roughly 43% appearing once. The sample consisted of blood. The receptors come from a woman between 18 and 30 years old in good health.

Note on this clonotype: A read error may account for a junction end that differs from germline. The CDR3 region is CSSSWGRNTEAFF. CDR3 bases: TGTTCCAGCAGCTGGGGCCGGAACACTGAAGCTTTCTTT. The chain links TRBV7-9 to TRBJ1-1, with a tentative D call TRBD1 (5 bases). The germline CDR1 and CDR2 sequences are SEHNR and FQNEAQ (reference sequence). The CDR3 covers 13 residues.

There are a few counts of this clonotype. The chain has TRBV4-2 and TRBJ2-6; D is uncertain. The CDR3 totals 21 residues. Deletions cut 0 bases from V and 0 bases from J, with 21 bases between. Germline V gene data show CDR1 as LGHNA and CDR2 as YNFKEQ. The CDR3 loop is CASSQESQARYLPSGANVLTF. In DNA form, the CDR3 reads TGTGCCAGCAGCCAAGAGTCCCAGGCCCGCTATTTACCCTCTGGGGCCAACGTCCTGACTTTC.

The rearrangement links TRBV7-9 to TRBJ2-4, with a tentative D call TRBD2 (5 bases). The CDR3 totals 15 residues. Germline lookup yields CDR1 SEHNR and CDR2 FQNEAQ (reference sequence). V was clipped by 3 bases and J by 13 bases, with 22 bases between them. The CDR3 DNA is TGTGCCAGCAGCTTCGGACGAGCGACTACCTACGGGCAGTACTTC. Translated, it gives CASSFGRATTYGQYF.

The J gene is TRBJ2-7, the V gene TRBV7-9, with 7 bases aligning to TRBD1. Germline CDR1 and CDR2: SEHNR and FQNEAQ (reference sequence). V trimming: 2 bases; J trimming: 3 bases; junction bases outside the gene matches: 13. The CDR3 has 17 amino acids. For the CDR3, the DNA is TGTGCCAGCAGCTTATTGATCCGGGACAGCCCTGGCTACGAGCAGTACTTC. The encoded protein is CASSLLIRDSPGYEQYF. Full variable domain (remainder filled in from reference TRBV7-9 and TRBJ2-7): DTGVSQNPRHKITKRGQNVTFRCDPISEHNRLYWYRQTLGQGPEFLTYFQNEAQLEKSRLLSDRFSAERPKGSFSTLEIQRTEQGDSAMYLCASSLLIRDSPGYEQYFGPGTRLTVT.

The chain has TRBV6-2 or TRBV6-3 and TRBJ1-6, with D maybe TRBD1 (6 bases). The CDR3 spans 14 residues. Germline loops: CDR1 MNHEY, CDR2 SVGEGT. V gave up 2 bases and J gave up 7 bases, with 9 bases separating them. CDR3 loop: CASSYRGNNSPLHF. DNA of the CDR3: TGTGCCAGCAGTTACAGGGGGAACAATTCACCCCTCCACTTT.

The rearrangement links TRBV29-1 to TRBJ1-1, with D maybe TRBD1 (6 bases). V lost 3 bases and J lost 5, with 19 bases in between. From germline, CDR1 is SQVTM and CDR2 ANQGSEA. This CDR3 spans 15 amino acids. The CDR3 bases are TGCAGCGTTGAGAGGGGGGGCAGCGGTGGGACTGAAGCTTTCTTT. Amino acid sequence: CSVERGGSGGTEAFF.

This clonotype occurred a few times. V and J are TRBV5-1 and TRBJ2-3; 12 positions agree with TRBD2. The J segment lost 0 bases and the V segment lost 6 bases, leaving 5 bases of the junction unmatched. CDR1 is SGHRS and CDR2 is YFSETQ in the germline V gene. The CDR3 has 16 amino acids. Written as DNA, the CDR3 is TGCGCCAGCAAGCCCGGGACTAGCGGGAGCACAGATACGCAGTATTTT. This gives the protein CASKPGTSGSTDTQYF.

This chain uses TRBV7-8 with TRBJ1-2; D call uncertain. The CDR3 is 13 amino acids. Germline CDR1 is SGHVS and CDR2 is FQNEAQ. V lost 0 bases, J lost 6 bases, and 8 bases lay in between. DNA of the CDR3: TGTGCCAGCAGCTTAGCACCACAAGATGGCTACACCTTC. Amino acids: CASSLAPQDGYTF. Full variable domain (remainder filled in from reference TRBV7-8 and TRBJ1-2): GAGVSQSPRYKVAKRGQDVALRCDPISGHVSLFWYQQALGQGPEFLTYFQNEAQLDKSGLPSDRFFAERPEGSVSTLKIQRTQQEDSAVYLCASSLAPQDGYTFGSGTRLTVV.